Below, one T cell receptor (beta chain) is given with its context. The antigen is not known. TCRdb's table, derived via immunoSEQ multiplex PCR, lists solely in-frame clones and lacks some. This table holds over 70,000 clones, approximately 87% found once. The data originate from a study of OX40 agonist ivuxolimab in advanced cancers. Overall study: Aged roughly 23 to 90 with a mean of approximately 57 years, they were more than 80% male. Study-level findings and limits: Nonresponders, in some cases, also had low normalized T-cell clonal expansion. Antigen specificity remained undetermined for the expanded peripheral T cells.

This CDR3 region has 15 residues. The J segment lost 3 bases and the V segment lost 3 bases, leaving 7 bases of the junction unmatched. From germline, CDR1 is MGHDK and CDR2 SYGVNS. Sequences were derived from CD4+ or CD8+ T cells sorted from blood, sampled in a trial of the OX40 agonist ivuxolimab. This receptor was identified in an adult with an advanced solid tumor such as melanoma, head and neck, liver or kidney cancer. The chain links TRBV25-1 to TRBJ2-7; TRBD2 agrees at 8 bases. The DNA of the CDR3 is TGTGCCAGCAGTGACCCCGGGACTAGTCTCTACGAGCAGTACTTC. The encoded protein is CASSDPGTSLYEQYF.